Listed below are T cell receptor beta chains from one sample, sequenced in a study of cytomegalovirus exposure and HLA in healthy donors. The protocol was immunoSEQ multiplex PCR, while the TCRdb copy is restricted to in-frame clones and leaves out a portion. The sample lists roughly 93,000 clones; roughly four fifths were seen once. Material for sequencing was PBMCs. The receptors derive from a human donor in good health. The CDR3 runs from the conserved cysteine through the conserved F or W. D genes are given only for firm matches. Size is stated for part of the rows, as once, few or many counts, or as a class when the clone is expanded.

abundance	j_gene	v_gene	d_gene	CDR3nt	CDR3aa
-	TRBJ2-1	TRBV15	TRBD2	TGTGCCACCAGCGCCGGGAGGGCCGGCTCCTACAATGAGCAGTTCTTC	CATSAGRAGSYNEQFF
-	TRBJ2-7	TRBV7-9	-	TGTGCCAGCAGCGTTGACACCTTCTACGAGCAGTACTTC	CASSVDTFYEQYF
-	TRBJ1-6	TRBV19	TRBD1	TGTGCCAGTAGCGGGGGACAGGAGAGGGGGACCCTCCACTTT	CASSGGQERGTLHF
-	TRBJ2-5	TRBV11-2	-	TGTGCCAGCAGCTTGAACCAGCGGGAGACCCAGTACTTC	CASSLNQRETQYF
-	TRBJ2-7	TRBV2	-	TGTGCCAGCGGGGGGGACCGGGACACGTACTCCTACGAGCAGTACTTC	CASGGDRDTYSYEQYF
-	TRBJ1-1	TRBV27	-	TGTGCCAGCAGTTTATCGTACGAGTACCAAGACACTGAAGCTTTCTTT	CASSLSYEYQDTEAFF
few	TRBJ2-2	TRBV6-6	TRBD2	TGTGCCACCGGCGAAAATCTAGCGGGAGGGCCAAGGGAGCTGTTTTTT	CATGENLAGGPRELFF
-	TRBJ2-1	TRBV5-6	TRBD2	TGTGCCAGCAGCTTCCTCTCTGGCGGGGGAGCATACAATGAGCAGTTCTTC	CASSFLSGGGAYNEQFF
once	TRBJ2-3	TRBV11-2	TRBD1	TGTGCCAGCAGCCTCTATGGACAGGGTTCCGATACGCAGTATTTT	CASSLYGQGSDTQYF
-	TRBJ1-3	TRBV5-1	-	TGCGCCAGCAGCCCCCAGTCAGGACAGGGAAACACCATATATTTT	CASSPQSGQGNTIYF
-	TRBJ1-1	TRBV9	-	TGTGCCAGCAGCGTAGCTGTCGAGGGAACTGAAGCTTTCTTT	CASSVAVEGTEAFF
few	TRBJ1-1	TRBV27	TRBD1	TGTGCCAGCAGTCTATCTCCCTGGACAGGGGAGACTGAAGCTTTCTTT	CASSLSPWTGETEAFF
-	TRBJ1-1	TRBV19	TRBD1	TGTGCCAGTAGTGCCCGGGACAGGGGGCTGAACACTGAAGCTTTCTTT	CASSARDRGLNTEAFF
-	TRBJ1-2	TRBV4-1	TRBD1	TGCGCCAGCAGCCAAGATCAGGGGGCCCGAGGCTACACCTTC	CASSQDQGARGYTF
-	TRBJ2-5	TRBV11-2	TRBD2	TGTGCCAGCAGCTTAGAAGTAGCGGGGGCAAATTCCGAGACCCAGTACTTC	CASSLEVAGANSETQYF
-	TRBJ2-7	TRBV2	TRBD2	TGTGCCAGCAGTTCCGGGACTAGCTACGAGCAGTACTTC	CASSSGTSYEQYF
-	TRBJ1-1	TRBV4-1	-	TGCGCCAGCAGCAGAGAGCAGGTAAACACTGAAGCTTTCTTT	CASSREQVNTEAFF
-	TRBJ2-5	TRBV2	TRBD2	TGTGCCAGCTTCCCTAGGGCTAGCGGGGGCGTGTACCAAGAGACCCAGTACTTC	CASFPRASGGVYQETQYF
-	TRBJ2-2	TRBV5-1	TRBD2	TGCGCCAGCAGCCGGGGCCCGGGACTAGCGGGAGGCCGTGGGGAGCTGTTTTTT	CASSRGPGLAGGRGELFF
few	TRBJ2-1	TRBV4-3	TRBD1	TGCGCCAGCAGCCTCAGGGGGTTAGGGAATGAGCAGTTCTTC	CASSLRGLGNEQFF
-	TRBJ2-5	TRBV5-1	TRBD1	TGCGCCAGCAGCATAGGGACAGGGACCGAAGAGACCCAGTACTTC	CASSIGTGTEETQYF
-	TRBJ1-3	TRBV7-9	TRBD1	TGTTCCAGCAGCTTCCCGGGACAGGGTTCTGGAAACACCATATATTTT	CSSSFPGQGSGNTIYF
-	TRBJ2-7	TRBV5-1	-	TGCGCCAGCAGCCCCAACAGGCGCCCAGACTCCTACGAGCAGTACTTC	CASSPNRRPDSYEQYF
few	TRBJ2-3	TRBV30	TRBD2	TGTGCCTGGAGTGAGAATAGCGGGAGCGCAGATACGCAGTATTTT	CAWSENSGSADTQYF
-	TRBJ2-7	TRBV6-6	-	TGTGCCAGCAGTTACTTCCTCTACGAGCAGTACTTC	CASSYFLYEQYF
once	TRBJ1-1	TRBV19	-	TGTGCCAGTAGTCTCCGGGACACGCTGATTGAAGCTTTCTTT	CASSLRDTLIEAFF
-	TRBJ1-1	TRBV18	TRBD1	TGTGCCAGCTCACGTCCAGCCGGGACAGGGGGCATTTCGTACACTGAAGCTTTCTTT	CASSRPAGTGGISYTEAFF
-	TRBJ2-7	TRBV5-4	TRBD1	TGTGCCAGCAGCTCGGGACAGCTTGTAAGCAACGAGCAGTACTTC	CASSSGQLVSNEQYF
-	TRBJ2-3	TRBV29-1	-	TGCAGCGTTTGTTACTTGCTCGGCACAGATACGCAGTATTTT	CSVCYLLGTDTQYF
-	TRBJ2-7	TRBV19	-	TGTGCCAGTAGTATAGTTCACAGGGATTACGAGCAGTACTTC	CASSIVHRDYEQYF
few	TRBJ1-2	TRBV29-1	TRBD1	TGCAGCGTTCTGAGACAGGGGGCTGATGGCTACACCTTC	CSVLRQGADGYTF